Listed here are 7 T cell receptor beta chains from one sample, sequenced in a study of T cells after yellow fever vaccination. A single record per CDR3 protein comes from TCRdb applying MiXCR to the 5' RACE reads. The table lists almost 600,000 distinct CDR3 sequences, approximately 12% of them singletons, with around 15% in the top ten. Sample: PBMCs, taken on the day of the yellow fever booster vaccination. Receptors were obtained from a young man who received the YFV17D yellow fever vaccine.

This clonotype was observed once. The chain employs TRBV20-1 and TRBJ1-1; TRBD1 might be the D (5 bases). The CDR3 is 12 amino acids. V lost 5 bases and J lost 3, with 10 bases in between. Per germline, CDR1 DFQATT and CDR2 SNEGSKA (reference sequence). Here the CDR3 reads CSAAAGYTEAFF. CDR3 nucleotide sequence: TGCAGTGCTGCTGCAGGGTACACTGAAGCTTTCTTT.

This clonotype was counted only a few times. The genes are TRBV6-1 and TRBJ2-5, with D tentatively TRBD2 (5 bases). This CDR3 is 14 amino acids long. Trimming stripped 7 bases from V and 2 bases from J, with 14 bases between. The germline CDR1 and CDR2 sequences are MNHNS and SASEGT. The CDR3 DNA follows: TGTGCCAGCATAGCGTTTAATGAACAAGAGACCCAGTACTTC. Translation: CASIAFNEQETQYF.

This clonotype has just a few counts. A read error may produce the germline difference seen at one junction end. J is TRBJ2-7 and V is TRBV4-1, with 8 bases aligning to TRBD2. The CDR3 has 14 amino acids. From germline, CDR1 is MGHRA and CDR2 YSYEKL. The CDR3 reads CASSQDRGEREYRF. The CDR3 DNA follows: TGCGCCAGCAGCCAAGATAGAGGGGAGCGGGAGTACCGCTTC.

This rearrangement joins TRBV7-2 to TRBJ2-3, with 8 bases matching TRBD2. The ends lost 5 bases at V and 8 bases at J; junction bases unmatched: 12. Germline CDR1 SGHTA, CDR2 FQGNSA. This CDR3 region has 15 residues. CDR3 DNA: TGTGCCAGCAGCCCTTACGGGAGGGCGTCTGGTACGCAGTATTTT. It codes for CASSPYGRASGTQYF. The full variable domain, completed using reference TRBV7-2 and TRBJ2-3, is GAGVSQSPSNKVTEKGKDVELRCDPISGHTALYWYRQSLGQGLEFLIYFQGNSAPDKSGLPSDRFSAERTGGSVSTLTIQRTQQEDSAVYLCASSPYGRASGTQYFGPGTRLTVL.

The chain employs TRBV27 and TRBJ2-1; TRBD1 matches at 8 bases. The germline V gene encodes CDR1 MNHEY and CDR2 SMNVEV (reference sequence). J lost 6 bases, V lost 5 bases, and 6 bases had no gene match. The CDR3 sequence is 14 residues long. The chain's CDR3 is CASSPQGASNEQFF. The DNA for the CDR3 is TGTGCCAGCAGTCCTCAGGGGGCGAGCAATGAGCAGTTCTTC.

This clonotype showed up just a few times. CDR3 residues: CASSPDTGGSYNEQFF. CDR3 bases: TGCGCCAGCAGCCCCGATACGGGAGGTTCCTACAATGAGCAGTTCTTC. The V and J genes are TRBV5-1 and TRBJ2-1; 7 nucleotides align to TRBD2. V was clipped by 4 bases and J by 1 base; unmatched bases: 8. CDR3 size: 16 residues. Germline loops: CDR1 SGHRS, CDR2 YFSETQ.

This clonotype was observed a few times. In nucleotides, the CDR3 is TGTGCCACTCAGGAGGCACCACCTCGGTCCGATGAGCAGTTCTTC. Translated, it gives CATQEAPPRSDEQFF. This chain links TRBV10-3 with TRBJ2-1; the D gene is possibly TRBD2 (5 bases). In germline, CDR1 is ENHRY, CDR2 SYGVKD. Trimming removed 10 bases at V and 8 bases at J, with 24 bases between. The CDR3 consists of 15 residues.